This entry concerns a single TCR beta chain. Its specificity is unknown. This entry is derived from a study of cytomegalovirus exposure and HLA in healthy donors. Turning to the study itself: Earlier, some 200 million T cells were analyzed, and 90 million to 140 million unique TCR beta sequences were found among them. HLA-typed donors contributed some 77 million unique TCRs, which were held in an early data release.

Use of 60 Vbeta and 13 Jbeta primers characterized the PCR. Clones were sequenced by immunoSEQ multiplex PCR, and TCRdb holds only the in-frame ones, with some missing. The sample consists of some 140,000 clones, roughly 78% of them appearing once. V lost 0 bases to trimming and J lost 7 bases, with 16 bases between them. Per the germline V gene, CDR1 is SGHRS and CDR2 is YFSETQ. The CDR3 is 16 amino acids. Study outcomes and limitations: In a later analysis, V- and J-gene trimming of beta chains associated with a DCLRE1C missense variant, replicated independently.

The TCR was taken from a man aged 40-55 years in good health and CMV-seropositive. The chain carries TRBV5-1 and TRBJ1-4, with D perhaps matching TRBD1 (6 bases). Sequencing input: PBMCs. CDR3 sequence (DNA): TGCGCCAGCAGCTTGGCCCCAGTAGGGGGTGGTGAAAAACTGTTTTTT. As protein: CASSLAPVGGGEKLFF.